This section outlines one TCR beta chain sequence together with its context. All donors were healthy HIV-negative adults lacking recent acute infections or vaccinations. Germline CDR1 and CDR2: LNHNV and YYDKDF (reference sequence). CDR3 size: 16 residues. The J segment lost 1 base and the V segment lost 2 bases, leaving 8 bases of the junction unmatched. The sample comes from a study of shared clonotypes between healthy human individuals. The genomic DNA of each subset was split evenly across several immunoSEQ plates. Sequencing used immunoSEQ multiplex PCR; TCRdb keeps in-frame clones, though not all of them. The top ten hold roughly 12% of the sample, which has approximately 500,000 clones, approximately 84% seen once.

The chain combines TRBV15 with TRBJ2-7, with TRBD1 matching 7 bases. The sample consisted of PBMCs. This receptor was taken from a woman between 35 and 50 years old in good health. Some clones in this sample may be carry-over from other donors' samples. In DNA form, the CDR3 reads TGTGCCACCAGCAGATCGACAGGGTATGGGTCCTACGAGCAGTACTTC. It yields the protein CATSRSTGYGSYEQYF.